Included here is one TCR beta chain sequence, with context. Antigen: not known. The data were taken from a study of cytomegalovirus exposure and HLA in healthy donors. The study, taken as a whole, reports: Testing in vitro showed three CMV-associated chains specific for CMV antigens. Usually a TCR sequence was rare, but some public TCRs were found in many donors.

Germline-derived CDR1 and CDR2 are MDHEN and SYDVKM. Unmatched junction bases numbered 6, after V lost 4 bases and J lost 0 bases. The CDR3 totals 17 residues. This table comes from immunoSEQ multiplex PCR, and its TCRdb copy is limited to in-frame clones, with some not included. The sample gives about 120,000 clones, approximately 89% of which show up once; more than 1.5% is in the top ten. The sequence derives from a man aged 18 to 30 in good health and CMV-seronegative. V gene TRBV28 combines with J gene TRBJ1-6; 7 bases map to TRBD1. The sample was PBMCs. CDR3 sequence: CASSWGTALSYNSPLHF. In nucleotides, the CDR3 is TGTGCCAGCAGTTGGGGGACAGCCCTCTCCTATAATTCACCCCTCCACTTT. Together with reference TRBV28 and TRBJ1-6, the CDR3 gives the full variable domain: DVKVTQSSRYLVKRTGEKVFLECVQDMDHENMFWYRQDPGLGLRLIYFSYDVKMKEKGDIPEGYSVSREKKERFSLILESASTNQTSMYLCASSWGTALSYNSPLHFGNGTRLTVT.